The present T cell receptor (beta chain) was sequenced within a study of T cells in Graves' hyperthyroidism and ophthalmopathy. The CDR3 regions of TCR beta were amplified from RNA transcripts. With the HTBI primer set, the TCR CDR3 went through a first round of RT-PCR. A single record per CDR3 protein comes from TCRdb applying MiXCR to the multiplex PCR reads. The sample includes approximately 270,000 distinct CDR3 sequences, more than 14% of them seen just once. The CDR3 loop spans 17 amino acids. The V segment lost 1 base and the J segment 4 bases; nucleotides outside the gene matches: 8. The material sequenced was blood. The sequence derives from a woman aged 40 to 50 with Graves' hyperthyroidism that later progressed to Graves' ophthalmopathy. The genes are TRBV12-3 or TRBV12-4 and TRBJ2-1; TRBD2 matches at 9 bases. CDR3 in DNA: TGTGCCAGCAGTTTAGGGAGCCTAGCGGGGACGTACAATGAGCAGTTCTTC. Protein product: CASSLGSLAGTYNEQFF.